These 22 T cell receptor beta chains were all obtained from the same sample, sequenced in a study of radiotherapy plus CTLA-4 blockade in lung cancer. Assay used: immunoSEQ multiplex PCR; TCRdb lists only in-frame clones, some missing. The sample lists 50,000 or so clones, roughly 84% occurring once. The material sequenced was peripheral blood, taken from a patient treated with radiotherapy plus ipilimumab. Receptors were obtained from a human donor with non-small cell lung cancer whose response to radiotherapy plus ipilimumab could not be evaluated.

This clone was recorded only once. V usage is TRBV6-1 and J usage is TRBJ1-2, with 10 bases matching TRBD1. Germline V CDR1 and CDR2: MNHNS, SASEGT. CDR3 length equals 16 residues. V lost 0 bases and J lost 6; bases outside the gene matches: 7. The DNA for the CDR3 is TGTGCCAGCAGTGAAGCGCAATCGACAGGGGGCCATGGCTACACCTTC. Encoded protein: CASSEAQSTGGHGYTF.

V and J are TRBV27 and TRBJ2-5; 8 bases agree with TRBD1. CDR1 MNHEY and CDR2 SMNVEV come from the germline V gene (reference sequence). The CDR3 length is 15 residues. V lost 2 bases to trimming and J lost 4 bases; unmatched junction nucleotides: 6. CDR3 loop: CASSLADRAGETQYF. CDR3 DNA: TGTGCCAGCAGTTTAGCGGACAGGGCGGGAGAGACCCAGTACTTC.

The V and J genes are TRBV7-8 and TRBJ2-1; 8 bases line up with TRBD2. This CDR3 has 15 residues. Germline assignment: CDR1 SGHVS and CDR2 FQNEAQ. The V and J ends lost 1 base and 9 bases, in that order; junction bases with no gene match: 8. CDR3 protein: CASSLVPAGAAEQFF. For the CDR3, the DNA is TGTGCCAGCAGCTTAGTGCCAGCGGGAGCGGCTGAGCAGTTCTTC.

The chain links TRBV9 to TRBJ1-2; D unresolved. The length of the CDR3 is 14 residues. Germline lookup yields CDR1 SGDLS and CDR2 YYNGEE. V lost 1 base and J lost 3, with 10 bases in between. The CDR3 region is CASSVTQKDYGYTF. The DNA for the CDR3 is TGTGCCAGCAGCGTAACACAGAAGGACTATGGCTACACCTTC.

The chain recombines TRBV7-9 with TRBJ2-2; 9 nucleotides align to TRBD1. Germline V lookup: CDR1 SEHNR, CDR2 FQNEAQ (reference sequence). The CDR3 is 16 residues long. The junction had 10 bases not matched to a gene; V was cut back by 5 bases and J by 6 bases. In DNA, the CDR3 is TGTGCCAGCAGCGCGCCGGGACAGGGATTTTCCGGGGAGCTGTTTTTT. Protein: CASSAPGQGFSGELFF.

This sequence joins TRBV19 and TRBJ2-5, with D maybe TRBD2 (5 bases). The CDR3 has 14 amino acids. Deletions cut 5 bases from V and 2 bases from J, with 12 bases between. Per the germline V gene, CDR1 is LNHDA and CDR2 is SQIVND (reference sequence). CDR3 bases: TGTGCCAGTAGTCCGCGGGCGGCGCAAGAGACCCAGTACTTC. It specifies CASSPRAAQETQYF. Based on the CDR3 plus reference TRBV19 and TRBJ2-5, the full variable domain is DGGITQSPKYLFRKEGQNVTLSCEQNLNHDAMYWYRQDPGQGLRLIYYSQIVNDFQKGDIAEGYSVSREKKESFPLTVTSAQKNPTAFYLCASSPRAAQETQYFGPGTRLLVL.

V usage is TRBV27 and J usage is TRBJ2-7; D is uncertain. Germline loops: CDR1 MNHEY, CDR2 SMNVEV (reference sequence). The CDR3 runs 14 residues. V lost 3 bases and J 6 bases, leaving 15 bases between the germline ends. The CDR3 nucleotides are TGTGCCAGCAGTTTCGGAGAAACCTTTGGCGAGCAGTACTTC. This gives the protein CASSFGETFGEQYF.

This sequence joins TRBV11-3 and TRBJ1-1, with D tentatively TRBD1 (6 bases). V was shortened by 1 base and J by 4 bases, with 10 bases between the two germline ends. Germline V gene lookup returns CDR1 SGHNT and CDR2 YENEEA. CDR3 size: 14 residues. CDR3 DNA sequence: TGTGCCAGCAGCTTAGCGGGACAAGCCACTGAAGCTTTCTTT. The encoded protein is CASSLAGQATEAFF.

The chain carries TRBV2 and TRBJ2-5; 8 nucleotides match TRBD1. CDR3 length equals 14 residues. CDR1 and CDR2 (germline): SNHLY, FYNNEI. Trimming removed 6 bases from V and 5 bases from J; junction bases left unmatched: 8. CDR3 sequence reads: CASRPNRQGETQYF. The DNA for the CDR3 is TGTGCCAGCAGACCCAATCGACAGGGGGAGACCCAGTACTTC. Combining the CDR3 with reference TRBV2 and TRBJ2-5 gives the whole variable domain EPEVTQTPSHQVTQMGQEVILRCVPISNHLYFYWYRQILGQKVEFLVSFYNNEISEKSEIFDDQFSVERPDGSNFTLKIRSTKLEDSAMYFCASRPNRQGETQYFGPGTRLLVL.

This chain links TRBV6-1 with TRBJ1-1; TRBD1 agrees at 9 bases. Germline-derived CDR1 and CDR2 are MNHNS and SASEGT. The length of the CDR3 is 14 residues. V gave up 8 bases and J gave up 4 bases; unmatched junction bases: 8. The DNA for the CDR3 is TGTGCCAGCTCACTCCTGACAGGGGGCACTGAAGCTTTCTTT. As protein: CASSLLTGGTEAFF.

The chain combines TRBV7-9 with TRBJ2-3, with TRBD2 as a possible D gene (5 bases). The germline CDR1 and CDR2 sequences are SEHNR and FQNEAQ (reference sequence). V lost 4 bases and J lost 8, with 13 bases in between. The CDR3 has 13 amino acids. CDR3 protein: CASSSALAGTQYF. In nucleotides, the CDR3 is TGTGCCAGCAGCTCGGCCCTCGCGGGTACGCAGTATTTT.

CDR3 coding DNA: TGTGCCAGCAGAGATCCGGGACAGGGGAATAATGGCTACACCTTC. It specifies CASRDPGQGNNGYTF. The chain links TRBV6-1 to TRBJ1-2; 10 bases match TRBD1. The germline V gene encodes CDR1 MNHNS and CDR2 SASEGT. CDR3 length: 15 amino acids. The ends lost 6 bases at V and 6 bases at J; junction bases unmatched: 10.

A few counts support this clone. V and J are TRBV7-6 and TRBJ2-7, with 10 nucleotides matching TRBD1. The V segment lost 4 bases and the J segment 0 bases; nucleotides outside the gene matches: 12. Germline CDR1 reads SGHVS; CDR2 reads FNYEAQ. This CDR3 contains 18 residues. The DNA of the CDR3 is TGTGCCAGCAGCTACGTCCCGGGACAGGGGCGGGTCTCCTACGAGCAGTACTTC. Its protein product is CASSYVPGQGRVSYEQYF.

This chain connects TRBV28 to TRBJ1-5; tentative D call: TRBD1 (5 bases). The CDR3 has 14 residues. Germline V CDR1 and CDR2: MDHEN, SYDVKM. Trimming pared 3 bases from V and 9 bases from J, leaving 15 bases between. In nucleotides, the CDR3 is TGTGCCAGCAGTTTGGGGGTTCGGGGGAGGCCCCAGCATTTT. This codes for CASSLGVRGRPQHF.

This clone was found once. This sequence joins TRBV6-4 and TRBJ2-2; TRBD1 agrees at 9 bases. This CDR3 is 16 amino acids long. CDR1 is MRHNA, CDR2 SNTAGT, per germline. Trimming took 4 bases from V and 6 from J; bases not matched to a gene: 9. CDR3 bases: TGTGCCAGCAGTGTCACGAACAGGGGGCAGTCCGGGGAGCTGTTTTTT. Translating gives CASSVTNRGQSGELFF.

This clone was detected once. This chain connects TRBV28 to TRBJ2-7; TRBD1 matches 10 bases. Germline CDR1 and CDR2: MDHEN and SYDVKM. There are 16 residues in the CDR3. V trimming: 2 bases; J trimming: 5 bases; junction bases outside the gene matches: 9. The CDR3 DNA reads as TGTGCCAGCAGTTTACCTTTGGGACAGGGGACGGACGAGCAGTACTTC. Residues: CASSLPLGQGTDEQYF.

The chain recombines TRBV29-1 with TRBJ1-2; the D is unclear. Trimming shortened V by 4 bases and J by 5 bases, and 14 bases separated the two germline ends. Germline V gives CDR1 SQVTM, CDR2 ANQGSEA. The CDR3 contains 13 residues. For the CDR3, the DNA is TGCAGCGTTGGGGCAGGCTTAACTTATGGCTACACCTTC. It yields the protein CSVGAGLTYGYTF.

The chain couples TRBV5-1 to TRBJ2-3, with 8 bases matching TRBD2. The CDR3 runs to 15 residues. The V segment lost 3 bases and the J segment 0 bases; nucleotides outside the gene matches: 3. Germline CDR1 SGHRS, CDR2 YFSETQ. The CDR3 DNA follows: TGCGCCAGCAGCTCAGCGGGGGCTAGCACAGATACGCAGTATTTT. It specifies CASSSAGASTDTQYF.

The chain combines TRBV5-1 with TRBJ2-5, with TRBD1 matching 7 bases. This CDR3 region has 16 residues. With 0 bases clipped from V and 2 bases from J, the junction kept 7 bases outside the gene matches. The germline V gene has CDR1 SGHRS and CDR2 YFSETQ. CDR3 nucleotide sequence: TGCGCCAGCAGCTTGGCCACGACAGGGATGCAAGAGACCCAGTACTTC. It encodes CASSLATTGMQETQYF.

This chain joins TRBV19 and TRBJ2-5, with TRBD2 matching 9 bases. The germline V gene has CDR1 LNHDA and CDR2 SQIVND (reference sequence). J lost 2 bases, V lost 7 bases, and 8 bases had no gene match. CDR3 size: 15 residues. CDR3 in amino acids: CASKGGRAPQETQYF. DNA for the CDR3: TGTGCCAGTAAGGGCGGGAGGGCCCCTCAAGAGACCCAGTACTTC.

This clone turned up a few times. J is TRBJ1-2 and V is TRBV4-1; D is unresolved. This CDR3 contains 14 residues. CDR1 MGHRA and CDR2 YSYEKL come from the germline V gene. Trimming took 0 bases from V and 4 from J, leaving 9 bases between them. CDR3: CASSQDEYLYGYTF. The CDR3 bases are TGCGCCAGCAGCCAAGATGAGTACCTCTATGGCTACACCTTC.

The rearrangement links TRBV5-4 to TRBJ1-1; D not certain. The ends were cut back, 4 bases at V and 0 bases at J, with 19 bases in the middle. CDR1 and CDR2 (germline): SGHNT, YYREEE (reference sequence). The CDR3 is 17 residues long. The CDR3 spells CASSLLGTAFMNTEAFF. The CDR3 DNA is TGTGCCAGCAGCCTCCTTGGAACAGCTTTCATGAACACTGAAGCTTTCTTT.